This T cell receptor beta chain was found in a study of patients and donors after allogeneic stem cell transplantation. This clonotype was detected a few times. The CDR3 covers 15 residues. The germline V gene has CDR1 SEHNR and CDR2 FQNEAQ (reference sequence). V lost 4 bases and J lost 6; bases outside the gene matches: 11. Via MiXCR, TCRdb re-called the RT-PCR reads, giving one row per CDR3 protein. This table has about 960,000 distinct CDR3 sequences, approximately 18% appearing once. The rearrangement links TRBV7-9 to TRBJ2-7; 8 bases map to TRBD1. This TCR came from a human donor who was either an allogeneic HSCT recipient or a stem cell or donor lymphocyte infusion donor (not recorded which). It is not recorded whose cells these are; they may come from a transplant donor. Sample: blood, either unsorted or a sorted T cell fraction (not recorded which). The CDR3 loop is CASSSRRQGLGEQYF. For the CDR3, the DNA is TGTGCCAGCAGCTCGAGGCGACAGGGGCTCGGCGAGCAGTACTTC.